Sequencing of this T cell receptor beta chain was carried out in a study of OX40 agonist ivuxolimab in advanced cancers. A note on the overall study: Ivuxolimab was an agonistic, fully human IgG2 monoclonal antibody directed against OX40 (CD134), a costimulatory receptor. Of the roughly 52 patients in dose escalation, about 20 had hepatocellular carcinoma, some 15 had melanoma, 9 had renal cell carcinoma and 9 had head and neck cancer. Three dose-escalation patients achieved partial responses, one with hepatocellular carcinoma and two with cutaneous melanoma. Peripheral TCRbeta sequencing aimed to test whether ivuxolimab altered TCR sequence diversity and caused clonal T-cell expansion. A male proportion of approximately 83% and a mean age of 60 years, ranging from roughly 23 to 79, were recorded for the dose-escalation cohort. Patients were allowed to have had prior anti-PD-1, anti-PD-L1 or anti-CTLA-4 therapy, and more than 30% of the dose-escalation patients had previously received checkpoint inhibitors. The paper describes the monotherapy dose-escalation part (N of about 55 patients) of the phase I trial of ivuxolimab. Intravenous ivuxolimab was administered to patients every 2 weeks at six dose levels: 0.01, 0.1, 0.3, 1.5, 3 and 10 mg/kg. Findings and caveats that apply to the study as a whole: After ivuxolimab, expanded clones were on average more numerous among CD8+ T cells than among CD4+ T cells. At doses of 0.1 to 3.0 mg/kg, clonal expansion of both CD4+ and CD8+ T cells in blood was seen between baseline and week 6. Low levels of normalized T-cell clonal expansion were also shown by some nonresponding patients. The antigen specificity of the peripheral T cells that underwent clonal expansion was not determined. Partial responders in the 0.1-3.0 mg/kg groups had among the lowest normalized peripheral clonal expansion, especially among CD8+ T cells.

Its CDR3 holds 18 amino acids, cysteine through phenylalanine. Only CDR3 DNA remains: 54 bases, in frame from the first base. V is pared back by 1 base and J by 4 bases, with 17 bases lying between the germline termini. CDR1 and CDR2 (SEHNR, FQNEAQ) derive from the germline V gene (reference sequence). For sequencing of the TCRbeta CDR3 region, genomic DNA was extracted from the sorted cells. The immunoSEQ Assay was used to sequence the TCRbeta CDR3 regions. This immuneACCESS table, as held by TCRdb, lists in-frame sequences with V and J called but not all clones. Of the missing ones, under half trace to an unresolved V gene in checked studies; the others have no known cause. For this sample there are 8,500 to 14,000 clones; 75% to 85% appear just once. Roughly 15% of the sample is held by the ten biggest clonotypes. Patients with a history of autoimmune disease or receiving systemic immunosuppression were excluded from the trial. Peripheral blood for TCR sequencing was drawn from every dose cohort at baseline, at cycle 4 day 1 and at cycle 7 day 1. The samples were drawn from a first-in-human, open-label, multicenter phase I dose-escalation trial of ivuxolimab. Adults with locally advanced or metastatic melanoma, renal cell, hepatocellular, or head and neck squamous cell carcinoma were enrolled in the trial. Before TCR sequencing, CD4+ T cells and CD8+ T cells from peripheral blood were sorted into separate populations.

Of note for this clone: The antigen it recognizes is unknown. Per-base qualities were not stored, and no clone one base away is much larger.

Rearrangement joined TRBV7-9 to TRBJ2-6; the D call is tentative, TRBD1 or TRBD2, as each matches 5 bases. The source is an adult with an advanced solid tumor such as melanoma, head and neck, liver or kidney cancer. The sequences come from CD4+ or CD8+ T cells sorted from blood, collected in a trial of the OX40 agonist ivuxolimab. DNA sequence: TGTGCCAGCAGCTTAGTGGGGACGGGAATCTTGGGGGCCAACGTCCTGACTTTC. The translation is CASSLVGTGILGANVLTF.